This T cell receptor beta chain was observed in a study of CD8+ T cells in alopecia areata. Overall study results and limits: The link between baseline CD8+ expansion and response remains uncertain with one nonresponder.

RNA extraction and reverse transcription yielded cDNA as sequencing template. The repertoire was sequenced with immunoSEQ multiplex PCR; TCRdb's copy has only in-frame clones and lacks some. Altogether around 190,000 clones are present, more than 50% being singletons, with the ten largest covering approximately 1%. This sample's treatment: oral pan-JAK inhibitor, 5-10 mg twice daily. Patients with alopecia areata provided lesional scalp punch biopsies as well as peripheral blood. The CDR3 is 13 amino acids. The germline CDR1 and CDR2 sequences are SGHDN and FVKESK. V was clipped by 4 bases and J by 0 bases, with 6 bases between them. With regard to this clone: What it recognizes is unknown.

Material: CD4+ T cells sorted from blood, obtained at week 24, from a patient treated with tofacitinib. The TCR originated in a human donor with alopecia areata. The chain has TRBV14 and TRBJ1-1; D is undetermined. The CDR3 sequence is CASSPEMNTEAFF. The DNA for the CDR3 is TGTGCCAGCAGCCCGGAGATGAACACTGAAGCTTTCTTT.